What follows are 7 T cell receptor beta chains derived from one specimen sequenced in a study of graft-versus-host responses after intestinal transplantation (dated by TCRdb to the early 2020s). Library generation was performed with the immunoSEQ multiplex PCR assay. This immuneACCESS table, as held by TCRdb, lists in-frame sequences with V and J called but not all clones. Of the missing ones, under half trace to an unresolved V gene in checked studies; the others have no known cause. Within this sample are some 81,000 clones, with roughly nine tenths of them counted one time only. The ten largest account for approximately 0.34% of the sample. Antigens for these TCRs are unknown. This specimen's time point label, interpreted: cells obtained before transplantation from donor or recipient. The specimen was unstimulated CD4+ T cells sorted from spleen or lymph node cells, collected before intestinal transplant. The receptors stem from a human donor who received an intestinal transplant.

V usage is TRBV7-3 and J usage is TRBJ1-1; 7 nucleotides line up with TRBD1. Germline-derived CDR1 and CDR2 are SGHTA and FQGTGA. The CDR3 spans 12 residues. J gave up 7 bases and V 8 bases, and 7 bases lay outside the gene matches. CDR3 sequence: CASGFPGGEAFF. The CDR3 coding sequence is TGTGCCAGCGGATTCCCAGGGGGTGAAGCTTTCTTT.

The CDR3 sequence: CASSLRTRGSGSHEQFF. In DNA form, the CDR3 reads TGTGCCAGCAGCTTGAGGACCCGTGGTAGCGGGAGCCATGAGCAGTTCTTC. This chain connects TRBV5-6 to TRBJ2-1, with 9 bases matching TRBD2. This CDR3 has 17 residues. Germline V lookup: CDR1 SGHDT, CDR2 YYEEEE. J lost 8 bases, V lost 1 base, and 13 bases had no gene match.

The chain recombines TRBV27 with TRBJ1-1; no definite D call. The CDR3 sequence is 16 residues long. Germline loops: CDR1 MNHEY, CDR2 SMNVEV (reference sequence). V was shortened by 5 bases and J by 0 bases, with 16 bases between the two germline ends. This chain's CDR3 is CASSPADLLMNTEAFF. The CDR3 region has the DNA TGTGCCAGCAGTCCAGCCGACTTACTTATGAACACTGAAGCTTTCTTT.

The chain combines TRBV11-3 with TRBJ2-1, with D perhaps TRBD2 (5 bases). The V gene lost 3 bases and the J gene lost 5 bases, with 14 bases spanning the gap. CDR3 length: 15 amino acids. The germline gives CDR1 SGHNT, CDR2 YENEEA. The CDR3 loop reads CASSLGSGRNNEQFF. The DNA of the CDR3 is TGTGCCAGCAGCTTGGGGAGCGGTCGAAACAATGAGCAGTTCTTC.

The chain couples TRBV7-9 to TRBJ2-7; TRBD1 agrees at 9 bases. With 3 bases clipped from V and 3 bases from J, the junction kept 9 bases outside the gene matches. The CDR3 runs 16 residues. Germline V gives CDR1 SEHNR, CDR2 FQNEAQ (reference sequence). The CDR3 DNA sequence: TGTGCCAGCAGCTTTGGGGGGACAGGGTTATACTACGAGCAGTACTTC. This translates into CASSFGGTGLYYEQYF.

The gene calls are TRBV6-6 and TRBJ2-1, with 8 positions matching TRBD2. CDR3 size: 15 residues. Trimming cost V 3 bases and J 9 bases; bases outside gene matches: 10. Looked up from germline, CDR1 is MNHNY and CDR2 is SVGAGI (reference sequence). The CDR3 DNA sequence: TGTGCCAGCAGTTATGACGGGGGGGTTCCCAGTGAGCAGTTCTTC. Protein sequence: CASSYDGGVPSEQFF.

This clone was observed once. The chain links TRBV5-1 to TRBJ2-7, with 10 bases matching TRBD1. V was clipped by 3 bases and J by 10 bases; unmatched bases: 13. CDR3 length equals 15 residues. Germline assignment: CDR1 SGHRS and CDR2 YFSETQ. The CDR3 region is CASSSVMGQGNRQYF. The DNA of the CDR3 is TGCGCCAGCAGCTCGGTGATGGGACAGGGGAATCGTCAGTACTTC.